Shown below are 11 T cell receptor beta chains from a single sample sequenced in a study of T-cell memory formation after mild COVID-19. Via MiXCR, TCRdb re-called the 5' RACE reads, giving one row per CDR3 protein. The sample has approximately 400,000 distinct CDR3 sequences, roughly a quarter seen once. Sequenced: PBMCs or a T cell subset sorted from them (not recorded which). Receptors were obtained from an adult woman who had mild COVID-19 (a few samples of this study predate the infection). Cell type and time point are not known.

This rearrangement joins TRBV24-1 to TRBJ1-2, with 9 bases lining up with TRBD1. The CDR3 spans 17 residues. The trim removed 4 bases at V and 6 bases at J, leaving 14 bases unmatched. Germline assignment: CDR1 KGHDR and CDR2 SFDVKD. As DNA, the CDR3 is TGTGCCACCAGTGACTCCCGGGACAGGGCTACGCCCGATGGCTACACCTTC. Translated: CATSDSRDRATPDGYTF.

The gene calls are TRBV11-2 and TRBJ2-7; 9 bases are a match to TRBD2. With 0 bases clipped from V and 3 bases from J, the junction kept 9 bases outside the gene matches. CDR3 length: 17 residues. CDR1 is SGHAT and CDR2 is FQNNGV in the germline V gene. The CDR3 DNA follows: TGTGCCAGCAGCTTAGACTCGTGGGCTAGCGGGGACTACGAGCAGTACTTC. This gives the protein CASSLDSWASGDYEQYF.

J is TRBJ2-7 and V is TRBV6-1; D is possibly TRBD1 (6 bases). Looked up from germline, CDR1 is MNHNS and CDR2 is SASEGT. Trimming left V 7 bases short and J 2 bases short, with 12 bases between. This CDR3 comprises 13 residues. CDR3 sequence (DNA): TGTGCCAGCACTGGGGGCAGTCCCTACGAGCAGTACTTC. Translating it yields CASTGGSPYEQYF.

The chain combines TRBV7-8 with TRBJ1-1; D is undetermined. V shed 5 bases and J shed 6 bases, with 7 bases lying between them. CDR3 length: 11 amino acids. Germline values: CDR1 SGHVS, CDR2 FQNEAQ. CDR3 sequence reads: CASSPPSEAFF. CDR3 nucleotide sequence: TGTGCCAGCAGCCCACCGTCTGAAGCTTTCTTT.

V gene TRBV6-4 combines with J gene TRBJ2-1, with D perhaps matching TRBD2 (6 bases). Germline V lookup: CDR1 MRHNA, CDR2 SNTAGT. This CDR3 has 14 residues. V was pared by 2 bases and J by 6 bases, with 11 bases between. This chain's CDR3 is CASSDLHGGNEQFF. Written as DNA, the CDR3 is TGTGCCAGCAGTGACCTCCACGGGGGCAATGAGCAGTTCTTC.

At least ten counts were recorded for this clonotype. The gene calls are TRBV4-3 and TRBJ2-3; 9 positions agree with TRBD2. The V gene end was trimmed by 6 bases and the J gene end by 3 bases; junction bases not matched to a gene: 1. This CDR3 comprises 13 residues. Germline V CDR1 and CDR2: LGHNA, YSLEER. The CDR3 nucleotides are TGCGCCAGCAGGACTAGCGGAACAGATACGCAGTATTTT. Translation gives CASRTSGTDTQYF.

This clonotype came up a few times. The chain couples TRBV5-1 to TRBJ1-6, with TRBD1 matching over 8 bases. The germline CDR1 and CDR2 sequences are SGHRS and YFSETQ. Trimming cost V 4 bases and J 13 bases; bases outside gene matches: 7. The CDR3 covers 13 residues. The CDR3 sequence: CASSNGQGAPLHF. CDR3 sequence (DNA): TGCGCCAGCAGCAATGGACAGGGAGCGCCCCTCCACTTT.

The V and J genes are TRBV3-1 and TRBJ1-6, with 8 positions matching TRBD1. Trimming removed 3 bases from V and 9 bases from J; junction bases left unmatched: 7. CDR1 LGHDT and CDR2 YNNKEL come from the germline V gene (reference sequence). The CDR3 runs to 15 residues. CDR3 coding DNA: TGTGCCAGCAGCCACACAGGGGGGGCCGGTTCACCCCTCCACTTT. Its translation: CASSHTGGAGSPLHF.

This clonotype was seen more than once but under ten times. V usage is TRBV6-5 and J usage is TRBJ2-2, with 12 bases matching TRBD2. V dropped 7 bases and J dropped 0; count of bases not matched to a gene: 9. The germline gives CDR1 MNHEY, CDR2 SVGAGI. This CDR3 is built from 18 residues. This CDR3 is CASTPTSGGSANTGELFF. Written as DNA, the CDR3 is TGTGCCAGCACTCCGACTAGCGGGGGATCCGCGAACACCGGGGAGCTGTTTTTT.

The J gene is TRBJ1-2, the V gene TRBV15; D gene ambiguous. Germline loops: CDR1 LNHNV, CDR2 YYDKDF (reference sequence). The ends were cut back, 0 bases at V and 3 bases at J, with 5 bases in the middle. The CDR3 contains 13 residues. The CDR3 region is CATSRDGDYGYTF. In nucleotides, the CDR3 is TGTGCCACCAGCAGAGATGGAGACTATGGCTACACCTTC.

J is TRBJ2-2 and V is TRBV7-2, with TRBD2 as a possible D gene (5 bases). Trimming pared 6 bases from V and 0 bases from J, leaving 11 bases between. Germline-derived CDR1 and CDR2 are SGHTA and FQGNSA. The CDR3 is 15 amino acids. The CDR3 here is CASRPDYANTGELFF. The CDR3, as DNA: TGTGCCAGCAGGCCCGACTACGCGAACACCGGGGAGCTGTTTTTT.